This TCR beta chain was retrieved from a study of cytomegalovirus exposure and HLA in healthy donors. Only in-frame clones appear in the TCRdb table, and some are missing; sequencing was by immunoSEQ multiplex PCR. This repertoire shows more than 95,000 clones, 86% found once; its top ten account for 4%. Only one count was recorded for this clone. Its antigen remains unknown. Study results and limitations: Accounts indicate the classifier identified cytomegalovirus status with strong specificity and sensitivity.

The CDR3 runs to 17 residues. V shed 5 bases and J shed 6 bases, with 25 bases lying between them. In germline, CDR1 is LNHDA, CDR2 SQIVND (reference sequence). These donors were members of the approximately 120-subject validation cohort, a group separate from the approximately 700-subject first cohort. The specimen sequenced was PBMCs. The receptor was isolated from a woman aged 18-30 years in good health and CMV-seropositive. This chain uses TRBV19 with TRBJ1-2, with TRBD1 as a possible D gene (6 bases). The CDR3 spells CASSPPDRFTPRDGYTF. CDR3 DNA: TGTGCCAGTAGTCCCCCAGACAGGTTTACCCCCCGTGATGGCTACACCTTC.